This TCR beta chain emerged from a study of control samples from healthy donors and cancer patients. TCRdb keeps only in-frame clones here, not all; method: immunoSEQ multiplex PCR. This sample has about 130,000 clones, with roughly 84% found just once. A few counts support this clone. This receptor was obtained from a man aged 18 to 30 in good health. The specimen was blood.

CDR3 nucleotide sequence: TGCGCCAGCAGTGAGCGAGCGGGAGCTGGGGAGCAGTACTTC. It codes for CASSERAGAGEQYF. V gene TRBV10-1 combines with J gene TRBJ2-7, with TRBD2 identical over 8 bases. The V segment lost 2 bases and the J segment 7 bases; nucleotides outside the gene matches: 7. Per germline, CDR1 WNHNN and CDR2 SYGVQD (reference sequence). The CDR3 is 14 residues long.